This TCR beta chain derives from a study of T cell repertoires in cytomegalovirus infection. On the study more broadly: Indications came from public TCR beta signatures; they pointed to CMV infection and to a matching HLA type. Study results and caveats: HLA-C-restricted CMV-specific TCR beta clonotypes were dominant in the ex vivo response.

Points on this clonotype: What it recognizes is unknown.

V lost 0 bases and J lost 5; bases outside the gene matches: 15. Germline values: CDR1 SGHDT, CDR2 YYEEEE. This CDR3 has 18 residues. TCRdb processed the reads anew with MiXCR; each CDR3 protein has one entry. The sample shows 150,000 to 200,000 distinct CDR3 sequences, about 20% of them seen only once. The clonotype was recovered from a human donor in good health (CMV status not recorded). Some clones in this sample may be carry-over from other donors' samples. Sequenced material: CD8+ T cells from cultured PBMCs, taken from culture after CMV antigen stimulation. J is TRBJ1-1 and V is TRBV5-6; 8 nucleotides agree with TRBD1. For the CDR3, the DNA is TGTGCCAGCAGCTTGGTCAAAGGGCCTAGGACAGGGAAGACTGAAGCTTTCTTT. This codes for CASSLVKGPRTGKTEAFF.